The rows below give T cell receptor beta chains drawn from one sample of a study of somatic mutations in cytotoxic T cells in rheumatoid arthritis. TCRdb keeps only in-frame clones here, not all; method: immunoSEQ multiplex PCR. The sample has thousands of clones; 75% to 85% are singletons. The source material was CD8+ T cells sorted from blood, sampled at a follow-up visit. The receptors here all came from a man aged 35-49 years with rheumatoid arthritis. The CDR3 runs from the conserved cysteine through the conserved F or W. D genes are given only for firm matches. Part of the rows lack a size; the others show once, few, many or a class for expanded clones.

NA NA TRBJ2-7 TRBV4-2 TGTGCCAGCAGCCAAACTCCAGTGAGCTACGAGCAGTACTTC CASSQTPVSYEQYF
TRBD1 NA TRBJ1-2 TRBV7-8 TGTGCCAGCAGCTTAGCGTCCAGGGGGCACGGCTACACCTTC CASSLASRGHGYTF
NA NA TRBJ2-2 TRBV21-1 TGTGCCAGCAGCGCTATCGAGAGGGGACAAAACACCGGGGAGCTGTTTTTT CASSAIERGQNTGELFF
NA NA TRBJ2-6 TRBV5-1 TGCGCCAGCACCGACAGAATCTCTGGGGCCAACGTCCTGACTTTC CASTDRISGANVLTF
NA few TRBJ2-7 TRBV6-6 TGTGCCAGCAGTTACTCGCACTCCGCGGAGCAGTACTTC CASSYSHSAEQYF
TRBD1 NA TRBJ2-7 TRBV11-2 TGTGCCAGCAGCTTAGTTACTCTCCGGGACAGGGACTCCTACGAGCAGTACTTC CASSLVTLRDRDSYEQYF
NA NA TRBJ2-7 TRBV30 TGTGCCTGGAGTGTTCAGGGCGGACACGAGCAGTACTTC CAWSVQGGHEQYF
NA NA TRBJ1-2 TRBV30 TGTGCCTGGAAACCAGGGACCGTTCGGGGCTACACCTTC CAWKPGTVRGYTF
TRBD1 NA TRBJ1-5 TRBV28 TGTGCCAGCAGTACCCTGGACAGGGGAAGTTGGCAGCCCCAGCATTTT CASSTLDRGSWQPQHF
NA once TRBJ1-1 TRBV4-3 TGCGCCAGCAGCCATCAAGAGAACACTGAAGCTTTCTTT CASSHQENTEAFF
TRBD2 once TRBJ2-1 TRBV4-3 TGCGCCAGCAGCCAAACAATCCTAGCGGGAGAAATGTATGAGCAGTTCTTC CASSQTILAGEMYEQFF